This TCR beta chain originates from a study of beta chain features in type 1 diabetes. Study background: Patients and healthy donors were similar in age, gender and cell yields. All samples combined gave 95 million to 130 million sorted cells for examination.

Worth noting for this clone: Antigen specificity is unknown.

The CDR3 has 16 residues. Germline CDR1 reads SEHNR; CDR2 reads FQNEAQ (reference sequence). V lost 8 bases and J 0 bases, leaving 16 bases between the germline ends. Expressed TCRB transcripts got sequenced, as all isolated RNA was reverse transcribed. This table comes from immunoSEQ multiplex PCR, and its TCRdb copy is limited to in-frame clones, with some not included. The data show under 900,000 clones, roughly a sixth seen once. Study outcomes and limitations: In type 1 diabetes patients, VDJ junctions had fewer insertions; deletions at these junctions were more frequent. Researchers could not determine here whether HLA type influences TCRB rearrangement.

Material for sequencing was naive CD4+ T cells from blood. The rearrangement links TRBV7-9 to TRBJ1-4; no reliable D call. The TCR was taken from a woman between 18 and 29 years old in good health. The CDR3 DNA sequence: TGTGCCAGCGGTTTGGGGTCGTCTGCAACTAATGAAAAACTGTTTTTT. Amino acid sequence: CASGLGSSATNEKLFF.